A single sample gave rise to the 3 T cell receptor beta chains below, sequenced in a study of OX40 agonist ivuxolimab in advanced cancers. TCRdb keeps only in-frame clones here, not all; method: immunoSEQ multiplex PCR. The sample records 60,000 to 70,000 clones, about 88% being singletons. Sequenced material: CD4+ or CD8+ T cells sorted from blood, taken in a trial of the OX40 agonist ivuxolimab. These receptors were taken from an adult with an advanced solid tumor such as melanoma, head and neck, liver or kidney cancer.

This chain uses TRBV2 with TRBJ1-1, with a weak D call TRBD1 (5 bases). V shed 6 bases and J shed 1 base, with 15 bases lying between them. The CDR3 has 15 residues. CDR1 is SNHLY, CDR2 FYNNEI, per germline. CDR3: CASSLQRGENTEAFF. CDR3 DNA sequence: TGTGCCAGCAGCTTACAGCGGGGGGAGAACACTGAAGCTTTCTTT.

The genes are TRBV4-2 and TRBJ1-2; perhaps TRBD1 as D (6 bases). From germline, CDR1 is LGHNA and CDR2 YNFKEQ. This CDR3 is 15 amino acids long. The V and J ends lost 1 base and 5 bases respectively, with 14 bases between them. This CDR3 is CASSQAPGETYGYTF. The DNA of the CDR3 is TGTGCCAGCAGCCAAGCCCCAGGGGAGACGTATGGCTACACCTTC.

The chain joins TRBV9 to TRBJ2-7, with 13 bases aligning to TRBD2. CDR1 is SGDLS and CDR2 is YYNGEE in the germline V gene. The CDR3 extends over 14 amino acids. The junction had 1 base not matched to a gene; V was cut back by 0 bases and J by 7 bases. The CDR3 nucleotides are TGTGCCAGCAGCGTAGGGGGACTAGCGGGAGAGCAGTACTTC. Amino acid sequence: CASSVGGLAGEQYF.